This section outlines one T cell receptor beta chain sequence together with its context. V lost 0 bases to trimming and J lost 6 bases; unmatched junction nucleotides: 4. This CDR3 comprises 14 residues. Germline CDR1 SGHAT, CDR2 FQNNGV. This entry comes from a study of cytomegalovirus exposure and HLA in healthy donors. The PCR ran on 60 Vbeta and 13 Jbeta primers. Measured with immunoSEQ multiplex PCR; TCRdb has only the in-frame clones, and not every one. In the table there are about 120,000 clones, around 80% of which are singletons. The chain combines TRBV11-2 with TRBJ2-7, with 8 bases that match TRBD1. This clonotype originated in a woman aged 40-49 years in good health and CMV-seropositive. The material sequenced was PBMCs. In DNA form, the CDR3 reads TGTGCCAGCAGCTTAGATGCAGGGGGCATCGAGCAGTACTTC. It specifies CASSLDAGGIEQYF. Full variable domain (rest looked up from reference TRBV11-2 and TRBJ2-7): EAGVAQSPRYKIIEKRQSVAFWCNPISGHATLYWYQQILGQGPKLLIQFQNNGVVDDSQLPKDRFSAERLKGVDSTLKIQPAKLEDSAVYLCASSLDAGGIEQYFGPGTRLTVT.